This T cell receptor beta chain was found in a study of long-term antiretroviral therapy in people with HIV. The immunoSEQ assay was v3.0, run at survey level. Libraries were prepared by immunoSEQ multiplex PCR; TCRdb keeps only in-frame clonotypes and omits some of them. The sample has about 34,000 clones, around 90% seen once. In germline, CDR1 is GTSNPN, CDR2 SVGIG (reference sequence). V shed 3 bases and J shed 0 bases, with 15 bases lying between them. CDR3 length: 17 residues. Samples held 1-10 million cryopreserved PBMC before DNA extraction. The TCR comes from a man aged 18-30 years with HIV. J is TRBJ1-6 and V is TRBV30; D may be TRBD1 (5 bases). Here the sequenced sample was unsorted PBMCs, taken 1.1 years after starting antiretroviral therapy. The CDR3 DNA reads TGTGCCTGGAGCCTTGTGGGACTTAGCTCCTATAATTCACCCCTCCACTTT. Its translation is CAWSLVGLSSYNSPLHF.